These T cell receptor beta chains were read from a single sample in a study of cytomegalovirus exposure and HLA in healthy donors. Measured with immunoSEQ multiplex PCR; TCRdb has only the in-frame clones, and not every one. The sample holds over 55,000 clones, roughly four fifths seen once. The sample taken for sequencing was PBMCs. The origin of the receptors is a man aged 40-50 years in good health and CMV-seronegative. Both conserved end residues are part of each CDR3. D genes are given only for firm matches. Clone size is shown for a subset of rows, as once, few, many or a class of expanded clone.

.,15,TRBJ2-7,TRBV6-5,.,CASSYSMTGTYEQYF,TGTGCCAGCAGTTACTCAATGACAGGAACCTACGAGCAGTACTTC
.,17,TRBJ1-5,TRBV21-1,.,CASSKDQDRGCDQPQHF,TGTGCCAGCAGCAAAGACCAGGACAGGGGATGCGATCAGCCCCAGCATTTT
.,15,TRBJ1-2,TRBV5-1,.,CASSLELGGGRGYTF,TGCGCCAGCAGCTTGGAGTTAGGGGGGGGTCGTGGCTACACCTTC
.,15,TRBJ2-1,TRBV11-2,TRBD2,CASSFSRGRYNEQFF,TGTGCCAGCAGCTTTTCGCGGGGGAGATACAATGAGCAGTTCTTC
.,15,TRBJ2-3,TRBV7-9,TRBD2,CASSSSSGGADTQYF,TGTGCCAGCAGCTCAAGTAGCGGGGGGGCAGATACGCAGTATTTT
.,17,TRBJ2-1,TRBV9,.,CASSVEVGTMINNEQFF,TGTGCCAGCAGCGTAGAGGTAGGGACAATGATAAACAATGAGCAGTTCTTC
.,19,TRBJ1-3,TRBV5-6,TRBD1,CASSSRPGTDYYSGNTIYF,TGTGCCAGCAGCTCGAGACCCGGGACAGACTATTACTCTGGAAACACCATATATTTT
.,14,TRBJ1-2,TRBV19,.,CASSYKGESDGYTF,TGTGCCAGTAGTTACAAGGGGGAATCGGACGGCTACACCTTC
.,14,TRBJ1-2,TRBV5-1,.,CASSLHRRGDGYTF,TGCGCCAGCAGCTTGCATCGCAGGGGTGATGGCTACACCTTC
.,13,TRBJ1-1,TRBV2,TRBD1,CASGAGGNTEAFF,TGTGCCAGTGGGGCAGGGGGCAACACTGAAGCTTTCTTT
.,14,TRBJ1-4,TRBV5-1,.,CASSPTRGDEKLFF,TGCGCCAGCAGCCCTACAAGGGGTGATGAAAAACTGTTTTTT
.,17,TRBJ2-3,TRBV10-3,TRBD1,CAISDLIGQGKTDTQYF,TGTGCCATCAGTGATCTGATAGGACAGGGGAAAACAGATACGCAGTATTTT
few,14,TRBJ2-2,TRBV10-3,TRBD1,CAIRATGDPGELFF,TGTGCCATCAGGGCGACAGGGGATCCCGGGGAGCTGTTTTTT
.,16,TRBJ1-2,TRBV9,.,CASSVGWGYDIKGYTF,TGTGCCAGCAGCGTAGGTTGGGGCTACGATATAAAGGGCTACACCTTC
.,13,TRBJ1-4,TRBV6-6,.,CASRGGPNEKLFF,TGTGCCAGCCGGGGGGGGCCTAATGAAAAACTGTTTTTT
once,15,TRBJ1-2,TRBV2,TRBD1,CASSEEGQPSYGYTF,TGTGCCAGCAGTGAAGAGGGACAGCCTTCTTATGGCTACACCTTC
once,14,TRBJ2-7,TRBV2,.,CASTYPGVPYEQYF,TGTGCCAGCACCTACCCCGGGGTCCCCTACGAGCAGTACTTC
.,11,TRBJ2-3,TRBV29-1,.,CSVVQWDTQYF,TGCAGCGTAGTTCAGTGGGATACGCAGTATTTT
.,15,TRBJ2-1,TRBV5-1,.,CASSLPGGLYNEQFF,TGCGCCAGCAGCTTACCGGGGGGCCTTTACAATGAGCAGTTCTTC
.,14,TRBJ2-2,TRBV9,TRBD2,CASSVVEAGLELFF,TGTGCCAGCAGCGTAGTTGAAGCGGGGTTGGAGCTGTTTTTT
.,16,TRBJ1-2,TRBV9,.,CASSVEAATEYYGYTF,TGTGCCAGCAGCGTAGAGGCAGCTACAGAATACTATGGCTACACCTTC
.,16,TRBJ1-3,TRBV6-1,.,CASSDSTVNSGNTIYF,TGTGCCAGCAGTGATTCGACAGTAAACTCTGGAAACACCATATATTTT
.,15,TRBJ1-1,TRBV11-3,.,CASSLDWWPRVGAFF,TGTGCCAGCAGCTTAGATTGGTGGCCGCGGGTTGGAGCTTTCTTT
few,13,TRBJ1-2,TRBV6-5,TRBD1,CASSRQGANGYTF,TGTGCCAGCAGTCGTCAGGGGGCGAATGGCTACACCTTC
.,18,TRBJ2-4,TRBV9,.,CASSVSPGGPLERDIQYF,TGTGCCAGCAGCGTCAGTCCCGGGGGGCCCCTCGAGAGGGACATTCAGTACTTC
.,14,TRBJ2-3,TRBV7-9,TRBD2,CASSLALAGGFVHF,TGTGCCAGCAGCTTAGCGCTAGCGGGGGGGTTCGTGCATTTT